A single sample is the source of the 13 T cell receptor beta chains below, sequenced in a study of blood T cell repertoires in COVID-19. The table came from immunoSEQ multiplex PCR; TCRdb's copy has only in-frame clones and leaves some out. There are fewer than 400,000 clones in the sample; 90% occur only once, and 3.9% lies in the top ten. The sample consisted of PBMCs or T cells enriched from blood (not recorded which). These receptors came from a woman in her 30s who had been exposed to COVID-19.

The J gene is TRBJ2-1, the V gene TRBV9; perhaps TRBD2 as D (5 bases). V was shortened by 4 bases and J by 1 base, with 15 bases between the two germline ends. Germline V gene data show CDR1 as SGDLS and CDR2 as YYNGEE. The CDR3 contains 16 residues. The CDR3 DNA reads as TGTGCCAGCAGCTTCGGACCAGCGGCGTCCTACAATGAGCAGTTCTTC. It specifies CASSFGPAASYNEQFF. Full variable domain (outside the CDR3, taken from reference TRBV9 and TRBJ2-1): DSGVTQTPKHLITATGQRVTLRCSPRSGDLSVYWYQQSLDQGLQFLIQYYNGEERAKGNILERFSAQQFPDLHSELNLSSLELGDSALYFCASSFGPAASYNEQFFGPGTRLTVL.

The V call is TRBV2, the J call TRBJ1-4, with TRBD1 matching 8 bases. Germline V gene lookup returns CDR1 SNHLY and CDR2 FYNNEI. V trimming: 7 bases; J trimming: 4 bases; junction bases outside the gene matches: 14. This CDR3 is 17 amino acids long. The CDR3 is CASTEGQGRIFNEKLFF. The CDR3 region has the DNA TGTGCCAGCACCGAAGGACAGGGCAGGATTTTTAATGAAAAACTGTTTTTT.

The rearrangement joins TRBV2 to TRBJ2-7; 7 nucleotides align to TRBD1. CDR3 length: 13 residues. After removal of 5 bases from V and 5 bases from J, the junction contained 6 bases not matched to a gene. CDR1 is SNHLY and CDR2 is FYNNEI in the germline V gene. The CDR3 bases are TGTGCCAGCAGTCCACAGGGGTACCACGAGCAGTACTTC. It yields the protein CASSPQGYHEQYF.

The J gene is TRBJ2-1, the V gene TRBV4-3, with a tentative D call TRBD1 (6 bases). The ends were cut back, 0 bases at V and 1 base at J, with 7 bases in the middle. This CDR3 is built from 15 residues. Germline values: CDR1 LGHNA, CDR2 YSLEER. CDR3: CASSQEQGSYNEQFF. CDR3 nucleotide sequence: TGCGCCAGCAGCCAAGAACAGGGATCCTACAATGAGCAGTTCTTC.

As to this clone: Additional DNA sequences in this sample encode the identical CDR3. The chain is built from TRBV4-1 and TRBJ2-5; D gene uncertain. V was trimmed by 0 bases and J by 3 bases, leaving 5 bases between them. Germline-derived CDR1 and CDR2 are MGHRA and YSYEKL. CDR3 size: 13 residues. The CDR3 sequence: CASSQDLEETQYF. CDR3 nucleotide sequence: TGCGCCAGCAGCCAAGATCTTGAAGAGACCCAGTACTTC.

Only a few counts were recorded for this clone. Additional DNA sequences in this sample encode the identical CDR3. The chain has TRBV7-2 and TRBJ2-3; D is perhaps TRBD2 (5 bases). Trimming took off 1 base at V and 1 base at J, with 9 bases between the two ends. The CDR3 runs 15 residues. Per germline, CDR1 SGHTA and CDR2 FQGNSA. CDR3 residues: CASSLGLAGTDTQYF. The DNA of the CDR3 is TGTGCCAGCAGCTTAGGGCTAGCCGGCACAGATACGCAGTATTTT.

Here the CDR3 DNA reads TGTGCCAGCACCTCCTCGGGGCGGGGGATCACCGGGGAGCTGTTTTTT. The encoded protein is CASTSSGRGITGELFF. The chain uses TRBV6-6 and TRBJ2-2; 7 bases fit TRBD2. The V gene's germline CDR1 is MNHNY and CDR2 SVGAGI (reference sequence). J lost 4 bases, V lost 7 bases, and 12 bases had no gene match. The CDR3 sequence is 16 residues long.

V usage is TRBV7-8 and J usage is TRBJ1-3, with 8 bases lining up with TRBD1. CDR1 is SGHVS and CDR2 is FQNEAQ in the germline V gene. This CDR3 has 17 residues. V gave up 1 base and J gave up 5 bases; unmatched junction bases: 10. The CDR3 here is CASSLVGQGRGRNTIYF. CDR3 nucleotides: TGTGCCAGCAGCTTAGTTGGACAGGGTAGAGGAAGAAACACCATATATTTT.

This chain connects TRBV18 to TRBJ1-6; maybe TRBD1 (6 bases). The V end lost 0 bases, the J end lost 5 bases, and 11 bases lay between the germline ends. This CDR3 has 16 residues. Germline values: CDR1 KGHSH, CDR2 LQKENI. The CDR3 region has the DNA TGTGCCAGCTCACCACCGAGGGGGGGAAATAATTCACCCCTCCACTTT. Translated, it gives CASSPPRGGNNSPLHF.

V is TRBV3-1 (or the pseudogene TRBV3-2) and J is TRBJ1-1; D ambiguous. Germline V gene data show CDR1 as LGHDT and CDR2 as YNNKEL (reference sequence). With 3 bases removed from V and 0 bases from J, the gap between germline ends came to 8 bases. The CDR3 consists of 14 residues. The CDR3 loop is CASSQNSMNTEAFF. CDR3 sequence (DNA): TGTGCCAGCAGCCAGAACAGCATGAACACTGAAGCTTTCTTT.

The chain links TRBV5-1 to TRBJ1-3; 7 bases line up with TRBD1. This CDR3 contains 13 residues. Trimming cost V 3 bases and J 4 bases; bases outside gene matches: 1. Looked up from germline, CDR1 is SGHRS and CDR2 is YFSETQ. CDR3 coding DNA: TGCGCCAGCAGCTCAGGGGGAGGAAACACCATATATTTT. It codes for CASSSGGGNTIYF.

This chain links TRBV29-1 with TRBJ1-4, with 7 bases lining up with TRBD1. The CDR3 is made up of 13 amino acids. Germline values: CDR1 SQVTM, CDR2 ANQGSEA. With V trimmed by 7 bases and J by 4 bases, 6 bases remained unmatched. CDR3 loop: CSALTGFNEKLFF. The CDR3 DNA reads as TGCAGCGCCCTGACAGGGTTTAATGAAAAACTGTTTTTT.

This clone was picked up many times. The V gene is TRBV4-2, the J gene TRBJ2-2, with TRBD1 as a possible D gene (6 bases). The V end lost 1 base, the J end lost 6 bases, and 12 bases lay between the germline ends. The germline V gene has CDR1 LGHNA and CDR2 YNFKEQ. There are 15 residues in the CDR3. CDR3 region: CASSQVTGNSGELFF. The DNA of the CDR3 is TGTGCCAGCAGCCAAGTAACAGGGAATTCCGGGGAGCTGTTTTTT.